One and the same sample provided the 23 T cell receptor beta chains below, sequenced in a study of shared clonotypes between healthy human individuals. Profiled with immunoSEQ multiplex PCR; TCRdb holds only in-frame clones, not every one. The sample carries 2 million to 2.5 million clones, almost 96% recorded once. Sequencing was carried out using naive CD4+ T cells sorted from blood. Documented subset: CD45RA+ positively selected. The receptor source for this set is a man younger than 30 in good health.

V is TRBV18 and J is TRBJ1-4; perhaps TRBD1 as D (6 bases). Trimming left V 6 bases short and J 7 bases short, with 18 bases between. The germline CDR1 and CDR2 sequences are KGHSH and LQKENI. CDR3 length: 15 residues. The CDR3 spells CASSRRQEGGEKLFF. DNA of the CDR3: TGTGCCAGCTCCCGCCGACAGGAGGGAGGTGAAAAACTGTTTTTT.

The CDR3 nucleotides read TGTGCCAGCATGACGGGGGGGCGGCAGACCCAGTACTTC. This codes for CASMTGGRQTQYF. This chain connects TRBV6-1 to TRBJ2-5; 8 bases are shared with TRBD2. The CDR3 covers 13 residues. V trimming: 7 bases; J trimming: 6 bases; junction bases outside the gene matches: 7. Germline CDR1 MNHNS, CDR2 SASEGT.

The V call is TRBV28, the J call TRBJ2-1, with TRBD2 matching over 10 bases. Germline lookup yields CDR1 MDHEN and CDR2 SYDVKM. With V trimmed by 7 bases and J by 5 bases, 17 bases remained unmatched. The CDR3 is 18 amino acids. CDR3 nucleotide sequence: TGTGCCAGCATGCTGGGGGCTAGCGGGGGACTTATGAACAATGAGCAGTTCTTC. Residues: CASMLGASGGLMNNEQFF.

The chain employs TRBV30 and TRBJ1-2, with D tentatively TRBD1 (5 bases). Germline CDR1 and CDR2: GTSNPN and SVGIG (reference sequence). The CDR3 extends over 15 amino acids. V was trimmed by 0 bases and J by 7 bases, leaving 18 bases between them. Written as DNA, the CDR3 is TGTGCCTGGAGTGTAGGGCAGCTAGTCGGGACTGGCTACACCTTC. It codes for CAWSVGQLVGTGYTF.

The chain links TRBV4-3 to TRBJ2-1, with a weak D call TRBD2 (6 bases). The ends were cut back, 3 bases at V and 7 bases at J, with 10 bases in the middle. Germline assignment: CDR1 LGHNA and CDR2 YSLEER. The CDR3 contains 13 residues. The CDR3 region is CASSHGLMNEQFF. The CDR3 nucleotides are TGCGCCAGCAGCCATGGACTAATGAATGAGCAGTTCTTC.

The chain employs TRBV10-3 and TRBJ2-2, with a tentative D call TRBD1 (5 bases). CDR3 size: 14 residues. Germline V gene lookup returns CDR1 ENHRY and CDR2 SYGVKD. The V end was cut by 0 bases, the J end by 4 bases, with 6 bases between. CDR3: CAISESRVTGELFF. CDR3 sequence (DNA): TGTGCCATCAGTGAGTCCAGGGTCACCGGGGAGCTGTTTTTT.

The J gene is TRBJ2-4, the V gene TRBV2; D is ambiguous. CDR1 is SNHLY, CDR2 FYNNEI, per germline. V was trimmed by 6 bases and J by 5 bases, leaving 11 bases between them. CDR3 length equals 13 residues. The CDR3 protein is CASSLSEENIQYF. CDR3 coding DNA: TGTGCCAGCAGCCTATCCGAGGAAAACATTCAGTACTTC.

The chain joins TRBV2 to TRBJ1-2, with D perhaps matching TRBD1 (5 bases). V lost 0 bases to trimming and J lost 8 bases, with 16 bases between them. CDR3 length equals 15 residues. CDR1 is SNHLY, CDR2 FYNNEI, per germline. This chain's CDR3 is CASSEAKGPAWGYTF. In nucleotides, the CDR3 is TGTGCCAGCAGTGAAGCGAAGGGGCCGGCCTGGGGCTACACCTTC.

The chain recombines TRBV14 with TRBJ2-1; no clear D. Trimming shortened V by 2 bases and J by 0 bases, and 14 bases separated the two germline ends. The CDR3 extends over 17 amino acids. Per the germline V gene, CDR1 is SGHDN and CDR2 is FVKESK. CDR3 sequence: CASSQTGRKSSYNEQFF. CDR3 nucleotides: TGTGCCAGCAGCCAAACGGGCCGCAAAAGCTCCTACAATGAGCAGTTCTTC.

The rearrangement joins TRBV7-2 to TRBJ1-1; D is undetermined. This CDR3 has 15 amino acids. Germline V gives CDR1 SGHTA, CDR2 FQGNSA. V shed 5 bases and J shed 2 bases, with 15 bases lying between them. In DNA form, the CDR3 reads TGTGCCAGCAGCCCAATGTCCCTACTAAACACTGAAGCTTTCTTT. Translation: CASSPMSLLNTEAFF.

Only a few counts were recorded for this clone. CDR3 in DNA: TGTGCCAGCAGACCAGGGTGGGAGAATCAGCCCCAGCATTTT. This encodes CASRPGWENQPQHF. The gene calls are TRBV27 and TRBJ1-5; possible D gene TRBD1, 5 bases. Trimming stripped 6 bases from V and 4 bases from J, with 13 bases between. The CDR3 contains 14 residues. Germline V gene lookup returns CDR1 MNHEY and CDR2 SMNVEV (reference sequence).

Concerning this clone: This CDR3 is also generated by other DNA sequences in the sample. This rearrangement joins TRBV6-1 to TRBJ2-1; D is possibly TRBD1 or TRBD2 (5 bases each). Trimming took 1 base from V and 0 from J, leaving 7 bases between them. Germline V gene data show CDR1 as MNHNS and CDR2 as SASEGT. The CDR3 contains 15 residues. CDR3 sequence: CASSEEGSSYNEQFF. CDR3 sequence (DNA): TGTGCCAGCAGTGAAGAGGGGAGCTCCTACAATGAGCAGTTCTTC.

The chain combines TRBV7-8 with TRBJ1-1; D is ambiguous. This CDR3 has 14 residues. V was pared by 4 bases and J by 4 bases, with 13 bases between. Germline V gives CDR1 SGHVS, CDR2 FQNEAQ. The CDR3 protein is CASSSRGPGTEAFF. In DNA, the CDR3 is TGTGCCAGCAGCTCCCGAGGGCCCGGCACTGAAGCTTTCTTT. Complete variable domain (other parts from reference TRBV7-8 and TRBJ1-1): GAGVSQSPRYKVAKRGQDVALRCDPISGHVSLFWYQQALGQGPEFLTYFQNEAQLDKSGLPSDRFFAERPEGSVSTLKIQRTQQEDSAVYLCASSSRGPGTEAFFGQGTRLTVV.

This clone was detected only once. This sequence joins TRBV15 and TRBJ1-2; TRBD1 might be the D (5 bases). The ends were cut back, 1 base at V and 8 bases at J, with 11 bases in the middle. Germline CDR1 LNHNV, CDR2 YYDKDF (reference sequence). This CDR3 contains 13 residues. CDR3 in amino acids: CATSRGQGFGYTF. The CDR3 DNA follows: TGTGCCACCAGCAGAGGCCAGGGTTTCGGCTACACCTTC.

The chain combines TRBV18 with TRBJ2-1; TRBD2 might be the D (5 bases). V lost 3 bases, J lost 7 bases, and 10 bases lay in between. This CDR3 has 13 amino acids. Germline CDR1 is KGHSH and CDR2 is LQKENI. The CDR3 loop reads CASSPNTGNEQFF. The CDR3 DNA follows: TGTGCCAGCTCACCGAACACGGGGAATGAGCAGTTCTTC.

V is TRBV15 and J is TRBJ2-5, with a tentative D call TRBD2 (5 bases). V was shortened by 1 base and J by 2 bases, with 14 bases between the two germline ends. The CDR3 loop spans 16 amino acids. Per germline, CDR1 LNHNV and CDR2 YYDKDF (reference sequence). In nucleotides, the CDR3 is TGTGCCACCAGCAGAGCTACTAGGACTGGACAAGAGACCCAGTACTTC. It yields the protein CATSRATRTGQETQYF. Filled out from reference TRBV15 and TRBJ2-5, the complete variable domain reads DAMVIQNPRYQVTQFGKPVTLSCSQTLNHNVMYWYQQKSSQAPKLLFHYYDKDFNNEADTPDNFQSRRPNTSFCFLDIRSPGLGDTAMYLCATSRATRTGQETQYFGPGTRLLVL.

The J gene is TRBJ2-5, the V gene TRBV5-4, with TRBD2 identical over 9 bases. Germline-derived CDR1 and CDR2 are SGHNT and YYREEE (reference sequence). The CDR3 contains 17 residues. Trimming took 5 bases from V and 2 from J; bases not matched to a gene: 13. The CDR3 spells CASSLIAGARHQETQYF. For the CDR3, the DNA is TGTGCCAGCAGTCTAATAGCGGGGGCACGCCATCAAGAGACCCAGTACTTC.

This rearrangement joins TRBV9 to TRBJ2-3; 11 bases are shared with TRBD2. CDR1 and CDR2 from the germline V gene are SGDLS and YYNGEE. The CDR3 has 17 amino acids. Germline trimming cut 0 bases from V and 4 bases from J; bases unmatched to any gene: 7. The CDR3 DNA follows: TGTGCCAGCAGCGTAGATCTAGCGGGGGGCGTGGCAGATACGCAGTATTTT. Translating gives CASSVDLAGGVADTQYF.

J is TRBJ2-7 and V is TRBV7-2; D unclear. With 1 base removed from V and 7 bases from J, the gap between germline ends came to 11 bases. Germline CDR1 reads SGHTA; CDR2 reads FQGNSA. CDR3 length: 13 residues. The CDR3 sequence is CASSLGYGREQYF. DNA of the CDR3: TGTGCCAGCAGCTTAGGTTATGGTCGGGAGCAGTACTTC.

This rearrangement joins TRBV19 to TRBJ2-7; 8 nucleotides align to TRBD1. V trimming: 10 bases; J trimming: 3 bases; junction bases outside the gene matches: 8. Looked up from germline, CDR1 is LNHDA and CDR2 is SQIVND (reference sequence). CDR3 length: 13 residues. The CDR3 loop is CATRTGKGYEQYF. The CDR3 DNA follows: TGTGCCACCCGGACAGGGAAGGGCTACGAGCAGTACTTC.

Notes on this clone: Other DNA sequences in this specimen translate into the identical CDR3. V is TRBV5-4 and J is TRBJ2-5; D is possibly TRBD1 or TRBD2 (5 bases each). The germline gives CDR1 SGHNT, CDR2 YYREEE (reference sequence). The CDR3 length is 13 residues. V was shortened by 4 bases and J by 2 bases, with 9 bases between the two germline ends. CDR3 sequence reads: CASSRGGQETQYF. The CDR3 DNA is TGTGCCAGCAGCCGTGGGGGTCAAGAGACCCAGTACTTC.

This chain connects TRBV4-1 to TRBJ1-1; no definite D call. The CDR3 consists of 14 residues. V lost 1 base and J lost 3, with 9 bases in between. The germline gives CDR1 MGHRA, CDR2 YSYEKL. In nucleotides, the CDR3 is TGCGCCAGCAGCCAAGTGTACACTGACACTGAAGCTTTCTTT. Amino acid sequence: CASSQVYTDTEAFF.

The V call is TRBV6-5, the J call TRBJ2-6, with TRBD2 as a possible D gene (5 bases). Germline-derived CDR1 and CDR2 are MNHEY and SVGAGI. V was trimmed by 7 bases and J by 2 bases, leaving 6 bases between them. The CDR3 sequence is 13 residues long. As DNA, the CDR3 is TGTGCCAGCACGAGGGCTGGGGCCAACGTCCTGACTTTC. Translating it yields CASTRAGANVLTF.